Included here is one TCR beta chain sequence, with context. As yet, its antigen is unknown. The sample comes from a study of T cell responses to AZD1222 COVID-19 vaccine. Study-wide background: Pooled together were second doses at about 4 or about 12 weeks. Study results and caveats: A rise in Spike-specific TCR breadth and depth followed two AZD1222 doses.

Repertoires were generated with immunoSEQ multiplex PCR, while TCRdb's copy carries only in-frame clones and drops some. The profile shows about 130,000 clones, approximately 93% of them singletons. The V and J ends lost 4 bases and 4 bases respectively, with 14 bases between them. The CDR3 is 15 residues long. Germline V lookup: CDR1 SGHTA, CDR2 FQGNSA. V gene TRBV7-2 combines with J gene TRBJ1-5, with D possibly being TRBD1 (6 bases). Sample: peripheral blood, taken on day 0 of AZD1222 vaccination. This TCR was recovered from an adult in good health. The chain's CDR3 is CASSYREAINQPQHF. In DNA form, the CDR3 reads TGTGCCAGCAGCTACAGGGAGGCCATAAATCAGCCCCAGCATTTT.